This T cell receptor (beta chain) was profiled in a study of lymphopenia after photon versus proton radiotherapy. Broader study findings: In patients who died, overall survival fell as post-nadir TCR diversity dropped more. After the lymphocyte nadir, photon-treated repertoires showed oligoclonal expansion, especially of CD8+ Temra cells. Better survival with proton therapy was suggested as possible, not demonstrated. Under photons, naive T cells and diversity fell while effector/memory populations rose.

This CDR3 spans 14 amino acids. Germline CDR1 is MNHEY and CDR2 is SMNVEV (reference sequence). V dropped 5 bases and J dropped 4; count of bases not matched to a gene: 7. Produced via immunoSEQ multiplex PCR; TCRdb's table is partial and in-frame only. The sample holds fewer than 25,000 clones; approximately 90% are singletons and the top ten take roughly 10%. A remark on this clone: What it recognizes is unknown.

J is TRBJ2-7 and V is TRBV27; 8 bases agree with TRBD2. This clonotype was obtained from a man at least 80 years old with esophageal cancer. The source material was peripheral blood, sampled from a patient treated with proton-based radiotherapy. The CDR3 sequence is CASSGREGRYEQYF. The CDR3 coding sequence is TGTGCCAGCAGTGGTCGGGAGGGTCGATACGAGCAGTACTTC.